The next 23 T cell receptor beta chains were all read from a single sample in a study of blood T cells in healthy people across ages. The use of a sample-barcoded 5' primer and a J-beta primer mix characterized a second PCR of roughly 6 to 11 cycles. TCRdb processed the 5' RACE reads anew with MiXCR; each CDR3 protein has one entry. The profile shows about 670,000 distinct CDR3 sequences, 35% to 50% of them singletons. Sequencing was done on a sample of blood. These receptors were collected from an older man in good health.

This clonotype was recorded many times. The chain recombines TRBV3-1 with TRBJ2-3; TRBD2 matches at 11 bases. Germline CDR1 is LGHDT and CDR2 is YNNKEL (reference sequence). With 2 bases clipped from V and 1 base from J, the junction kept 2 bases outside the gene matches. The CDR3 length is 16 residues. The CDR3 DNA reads TGTGCCAGCAGCCAACATAGCGGGGGGGGCACAGATACGCAGTATTTT. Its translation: CASSQHSGGGTDTQYF.

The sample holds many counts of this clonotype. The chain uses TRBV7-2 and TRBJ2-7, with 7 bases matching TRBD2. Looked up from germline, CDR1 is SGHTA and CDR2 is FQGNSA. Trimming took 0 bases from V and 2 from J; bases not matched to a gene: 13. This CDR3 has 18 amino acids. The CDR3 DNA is TGTGCCAGCAGCTTAGCGTTGTCGGGAAGCGGGGTACCCTACGAGCAGTACTTC. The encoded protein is CASSLALSGSGVPYEQYF.

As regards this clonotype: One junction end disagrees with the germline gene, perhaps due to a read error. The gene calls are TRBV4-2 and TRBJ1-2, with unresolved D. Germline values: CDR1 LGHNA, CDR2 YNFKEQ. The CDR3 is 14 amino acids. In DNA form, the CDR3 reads TGTGTCAGCATCCAAGACGGGAGATACTATGGCTACACCTTC. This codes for CVSIQDGRYYGYTF.

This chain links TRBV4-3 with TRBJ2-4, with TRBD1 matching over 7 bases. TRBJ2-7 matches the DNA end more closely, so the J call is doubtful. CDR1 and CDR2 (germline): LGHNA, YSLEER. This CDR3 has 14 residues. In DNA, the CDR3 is TGCGCCAGCAGCCATAGACAGGGACCCTACGAGCAGTACTTC. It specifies CASSHRQGPYEQYF.

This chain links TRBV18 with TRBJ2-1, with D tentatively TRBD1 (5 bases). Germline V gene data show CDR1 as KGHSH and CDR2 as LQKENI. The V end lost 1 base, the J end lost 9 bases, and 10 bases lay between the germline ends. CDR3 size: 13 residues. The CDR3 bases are TGTGCCAGCTCACCACAAGGGGAAGGTGAGCAGTTCTTC. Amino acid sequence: CASSPQGEGEQFF.

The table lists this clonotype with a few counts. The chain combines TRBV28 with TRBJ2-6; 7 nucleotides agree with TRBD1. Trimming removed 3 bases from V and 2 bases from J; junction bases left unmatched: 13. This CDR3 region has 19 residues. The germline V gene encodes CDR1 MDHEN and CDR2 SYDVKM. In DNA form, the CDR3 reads TGTGCCAGCAGTTTCTCCCCCCAGACAGGGACAACTGGGGCCAACGTCCTGACTTTC. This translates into CASSFSPQTGTTGANVLTF. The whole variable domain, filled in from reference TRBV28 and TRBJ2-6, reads DVKVTQSSRYLVKRTGEKVFLECVQDMDHENMFWYRQDPGLGLRLIYFSYDVKMKEKGDIPEGYSVSREKKERFSLILESASTNQTSMYLCASSFSPQTGTTGANVLTFGAGSRLTVL.

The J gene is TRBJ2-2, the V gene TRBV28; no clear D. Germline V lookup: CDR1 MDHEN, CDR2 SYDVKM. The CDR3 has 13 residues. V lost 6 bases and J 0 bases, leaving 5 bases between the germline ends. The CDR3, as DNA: TGTGCCAGCAGGATCCCGAACACCGGGGAGCTGTTTTTT. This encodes CASRIPNTGELFF.

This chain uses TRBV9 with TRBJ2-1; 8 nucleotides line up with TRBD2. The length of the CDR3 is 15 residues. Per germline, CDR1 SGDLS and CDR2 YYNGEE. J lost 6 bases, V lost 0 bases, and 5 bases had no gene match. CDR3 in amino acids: CASSVGVAGSNEQFF. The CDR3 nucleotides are TGTGCCAGCAGCGTAGGGGTAGCGGGATCCAATGAGCAGTTCTTC. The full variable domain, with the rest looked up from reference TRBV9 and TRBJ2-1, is DSGVTQTPKHLITATGQRVTLRCSPRSGDLSVYWYQQSLDQGLQFLIQYYNGEERAKGNILERFSAQQFPDLHSELNLSSLELGDSALYFCASSVGVAGSNEQFFGPGTRLTVL.

Here the CDR3 DNA reads TGTGCCAGCAGCCAAGTCGGGGGTAGAGGCGAGCAGTACTTC. The encoded protein is CASSQVGGRGEQYF. This chain connects TRBV3-1 to TRBJ2-4; D perhaps matches TRBD2 (6 bases). The J call may be wrong; the DNA end is better matched by TRBJ2-7. Germline V gene data show CDR1 as LGHDT and CDR2 as YNNKEL (reference sequence). This CDR3 spans 14 amino acids.

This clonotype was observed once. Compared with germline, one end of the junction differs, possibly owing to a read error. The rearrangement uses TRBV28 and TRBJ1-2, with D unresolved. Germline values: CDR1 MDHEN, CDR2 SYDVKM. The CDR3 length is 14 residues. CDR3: CASSSRASLYGHTF. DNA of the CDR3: TGTGCCAGCAGTTCCAGAGCGTCACTATATGGCCACACCTTC.

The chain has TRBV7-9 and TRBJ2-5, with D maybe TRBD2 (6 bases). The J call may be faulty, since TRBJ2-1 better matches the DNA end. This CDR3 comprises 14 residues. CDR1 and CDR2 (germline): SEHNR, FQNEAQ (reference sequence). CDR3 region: CASSPGTVQETQFF. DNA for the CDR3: TGTGCCAGCAGCCCAGGGACTGTACAAGAGACCCAGTTCTTC.

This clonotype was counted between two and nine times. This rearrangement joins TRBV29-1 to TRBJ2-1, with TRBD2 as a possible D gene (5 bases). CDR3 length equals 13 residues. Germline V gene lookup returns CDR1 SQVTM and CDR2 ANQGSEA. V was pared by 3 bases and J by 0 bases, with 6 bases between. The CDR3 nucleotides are TGCAGCGTTGAGGGGAGCTCCTACAATGAGCAGTTCTTC. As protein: CSVEGSSYNEQFF.

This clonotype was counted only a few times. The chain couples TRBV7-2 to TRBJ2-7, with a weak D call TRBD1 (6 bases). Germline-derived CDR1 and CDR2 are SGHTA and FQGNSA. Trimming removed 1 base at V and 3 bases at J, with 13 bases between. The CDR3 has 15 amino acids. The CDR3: CASSLGSGQFYEQYF. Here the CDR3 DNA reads TGTGCCAGCAGCTTAGGTAGTGGACAGTTCTACGAGCAGTACTTC. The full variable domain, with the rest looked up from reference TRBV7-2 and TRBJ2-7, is GAGVSQSPSNKVTEKGKDVELRCDPISGHTALYWYRQSLGQGLEFLIYFQGNSAPDKSGLPSDRFSAERTGGSVSTLTIQRTQQEDSAVYLCASSLGSGQFYEQYFGPGTRLTVT.

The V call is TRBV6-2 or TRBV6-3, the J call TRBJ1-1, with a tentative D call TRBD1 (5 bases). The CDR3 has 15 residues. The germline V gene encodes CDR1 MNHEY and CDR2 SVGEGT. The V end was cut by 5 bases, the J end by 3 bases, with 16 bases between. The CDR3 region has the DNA TGTGCCAGCAGTCAGCACGACAGTTCGGACACTGAAGCTTTCTTT. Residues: CASSQHDSSDTEAFF.

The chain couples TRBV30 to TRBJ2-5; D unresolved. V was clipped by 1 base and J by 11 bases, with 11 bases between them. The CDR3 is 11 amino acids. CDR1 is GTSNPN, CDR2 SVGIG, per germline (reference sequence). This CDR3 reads CAWSGLMEQYF. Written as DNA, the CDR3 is TGTGCCTGGAGTGGGCTAATGGAGCAGTACTTC. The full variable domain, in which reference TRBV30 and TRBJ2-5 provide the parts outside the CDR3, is SQTIHQWPATLVQPVGSPLSLECTVEGTSNPNLYWYRQAAGRGLQLLFYSVGIGQISSEVPQNLSASRPQDRQFILSSKKLLLSDSGFYLCAWSGLMEQYFGPGTRLLVL.

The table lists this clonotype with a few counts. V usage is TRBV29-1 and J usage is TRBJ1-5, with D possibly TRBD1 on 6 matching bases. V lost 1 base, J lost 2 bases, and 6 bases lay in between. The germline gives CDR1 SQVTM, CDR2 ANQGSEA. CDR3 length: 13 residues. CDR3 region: CSVEGTGNQPQHF. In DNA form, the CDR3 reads TGCAGCGTTGAAGGGACAGGCAATCAGCCCCAGCATTTT.

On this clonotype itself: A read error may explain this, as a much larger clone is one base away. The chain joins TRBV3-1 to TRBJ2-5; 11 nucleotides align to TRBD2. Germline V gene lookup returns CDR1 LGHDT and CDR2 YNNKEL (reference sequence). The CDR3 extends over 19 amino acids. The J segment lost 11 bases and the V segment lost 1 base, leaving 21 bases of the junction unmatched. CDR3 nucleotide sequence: TGTGCCAGCAGCCAAGTCGCGGGGAAACTAGCGGGAGCTTACAATGAGCAGTACTTC. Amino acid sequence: CASSQVAGKLAGAYNEQYF.

The CDR3 nucleotides read TGTGCCAGCTCACCACGGGCGTCCGCAGGGGAATCTGGCTACACCTTC. Amino acid sequence: CASSPRASAGESGYTF. The rearrangement links TRBV18 to TRBJ1-2, with D maybe TRBD1 (6 bases). The CDR3 contains 16 residues. CDR1 is KGHSH and CDR2 is LQKENI in the germline V gene. The germline V and J ends were trimmed by 1 base and 7 bases, with 19 bases remaining between them.

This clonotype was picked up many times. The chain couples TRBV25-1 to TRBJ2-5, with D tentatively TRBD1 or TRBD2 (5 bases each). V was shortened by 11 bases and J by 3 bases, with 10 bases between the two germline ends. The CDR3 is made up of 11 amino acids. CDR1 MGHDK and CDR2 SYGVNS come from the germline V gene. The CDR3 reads CAGGREETQYF. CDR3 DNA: TGTGCCGGGGGACGTGAAGAGACCCAGTACTTC.

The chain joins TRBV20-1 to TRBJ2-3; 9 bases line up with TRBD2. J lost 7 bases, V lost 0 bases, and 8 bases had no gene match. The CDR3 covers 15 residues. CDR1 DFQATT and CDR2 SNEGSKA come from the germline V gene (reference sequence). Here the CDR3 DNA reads TGCAGTGCTAGAGATCCTAGCGGGGAGAGATATACGCAGTATTTT. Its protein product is CSARDPSGERYTQYF.

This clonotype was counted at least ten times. The CDR3 coding sequence is TGCAGTGCTAGCAAAACAGGGGGCTCTTATCAGCCCCAGCATTTT. Translation: CSASKTGGSYQPQHF. The chain carries TRBV20-1 and TRBJ1-5; 9 bases map to TRBD1. The CDR3 totals 15 residues. The J segment lost 5 bases and the V segment lost 3 bases, leaving 8 bases of the junction unmatched. Germline CDR1 is DFQATT and CDR2 is SNEGSKA (reference sequence).

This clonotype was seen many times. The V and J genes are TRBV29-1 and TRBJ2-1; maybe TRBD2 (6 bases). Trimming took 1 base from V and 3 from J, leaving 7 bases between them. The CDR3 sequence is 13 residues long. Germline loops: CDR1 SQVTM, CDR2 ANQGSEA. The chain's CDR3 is CSVEGGDYNEQFF. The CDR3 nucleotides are TGCAGCGTTGAAGGGGGGGACTACAATGAGCAGTTCTTC.

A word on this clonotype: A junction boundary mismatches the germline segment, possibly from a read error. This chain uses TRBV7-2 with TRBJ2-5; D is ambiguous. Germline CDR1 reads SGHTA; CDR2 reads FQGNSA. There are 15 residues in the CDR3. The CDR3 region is CACSLPPLLVETQYF. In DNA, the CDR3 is TGTGCCTGCAGCTTACCACCTTTGCTAGTCGAGACCCAGTACTTC.